What follows describes a single T cell receptor (beta chain). In the authors' workflow: Estimation of nucleated cell counts was performed using reference gene primer amplification. Clones were read by immunoSEQ multiplex PCR, and TCRdb kept only the in-frame ones, dropping some. D and trimming were read from the DNA, whereas the V and J calls and clone size are those reported in that table. The sample carries about 110,000 clones, around 90% recorded once. This sample was included in a study of blood T cell repertoires in COVID-19. Study in general: Donors in the United States, Italy and Spain gave samples during acute or convalescent COVID-19. T cells, B-cell-depleted T cells, or PBMCs provided the cDNA or gDNA that served as material.

The receptor comes from a woman aged 45 to 65 with acute or convalescent COVID-19. Specimen: peripheral blood.

The CDR3, as DNA: TGTGCCACCAGCAGACCCACAGCTTATGGCTACACCTTC. Translating gives CATSRPTAYGYTF. The J gene is TRBJ1-2, the V gene TRBV15; D is ambiguous. The germline V gene encodes CDR1 LNHNV and CDR2 YYDKDF (reference sequence). The CDR3 spans 13 residues. With 2 bases removed from V and 5 bases from J, the gap between germline ends came to 9 bases. Looking up the rest from reference TRBV15 and TRBJ1-2 gives the full variable domain: DAMVIQNPRYQVTQFGKPVTLSCSQTLNHNVMYWYQQKSSQAPKLLFHYYDKDFNNEADTPDNFQSRRPNTSFCFLDIRSPGLGDTAMYLCATSRPTAYGYTFGSGTRLTVV.